This TCR beta chain is drawn from a study of CD8 T cells in ankylosing spondylitis. About this clonotype: Its cognate antigen is unknown.

General observations from the study: Earlier authors reported some of these motif variants in reactive arthritis synovial fluid and blood. Enrichment of disease-linked clones was reportedly significant in matched ankylosing spondylitis synovial fluid. Ankylosing spondylitis blood appeared to carry a characteristic TCR beta motif of roughly eight highly homologous variants.

Molecular-barcoded quantitative 5'-RACE produced these TCR beta libraries. MiXCR was run by TCRdb on the 5' RACE reads, yielding one entry per CDR3 protein. The data contain 200,000 to 300,000 distinct CDR3 sequences, more than 25% of them seen just once; the ten biggest clones take up around 4.5%. The clonotype was recovered from a male donor with ankylosing spondylitis or in good health (not recorded which). The sequenced sample was blood, either unsorted or a sorted T cell fraction (not recorded which).

The CDR3 loop is CAISGFGGRDTQYF. The CDR3 DNA reads TGTGCCATCAGTGGCTTTGGCGGGAGAGATACGCAGTATTTT. This chain connects TRBV10-3 to TRBJ2-3; 7 bases fit TRBD2. The CDR3 is 14 residues long. Germline loops: CDR1 ENHRY, CDR2 SYGVKD. V was pared by 4 bases and J by 5 bases, with 6 bases of the junction left unmatched.